Presented here are 3 T cell receptor beta chains from one specimen sequenced in a study of OX40 agonist ivuxolimab in advanced cancers. TCRdb keeps only in-frame clones here, not all; method: immunoSEQ multiplex PCR. The sample has around 18,000 clones, about nine tenths seen once. The specimen was CD4+ or CD8+ T cells sorted from blood, collected in a trial of the OX40 agonist ivuxolimab. These receptors came from an adult with an advanced solid tumor such as melanoma, head and neck, liver or kidney cancer.

The chain links TRBV29-1 to TRBJ2-3; 8 nucleotides match TRBD2. The CDR3 is made up of 14 amino acids. V shed 4 bases, J shed 3 bases, and the junction held 6 bases outside the gene matches. Germline CDR1 reads SQVTM; CDR2 reads ANQGSEA. The CDR3 bases are TGCAGCGTTGTAGGGGTAGCGGGAACAGATACGCAGTATTTT. Translation gives CSVVGVAGTDTQYF.

J is TRBJ2-7 and V is TRBV7-6, with 11 bases identical to TRBD2. CDR1 and CDR2 from the germline V gene are SGHVS and FNYEAQ. The junction had 6 bases not matched to a gene; V was cut back by 1 base and J by 7 bases. The CDR3 contains 15 residues. CDR3 nucleotide sequence: TGTGCCAGCAGCTTAGAAAGAGGGACTAGCGGTGAGCAGTACTTC. It encodes CASSLERGTSGEQYF.

This clone was detected once. The chain's CDR3 is CASSQHSYNEKLFF. The CDR3 DNA is TGTGCCAGCAGCCAACACAGCTACAATGAAAAACTGTTTTTT. The chain has TRBV14 and TRBJ1-4; D is uncertain. Deletions cut 2 bases from V and 5 bases from J, with 9 bases between. Germline assignment: CDR1 SGHDN and CDR2 FVKESK. The CDR3 totals 14 residues.